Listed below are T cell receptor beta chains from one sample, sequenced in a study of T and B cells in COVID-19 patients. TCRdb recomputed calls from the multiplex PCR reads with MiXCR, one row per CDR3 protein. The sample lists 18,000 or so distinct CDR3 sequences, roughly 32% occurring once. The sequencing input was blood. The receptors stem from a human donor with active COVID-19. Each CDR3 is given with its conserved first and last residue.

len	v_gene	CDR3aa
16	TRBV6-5	CASSPWFGSRGTEAFF
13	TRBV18	CASSKDSTYGYTF
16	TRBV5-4	CASSYGPRRNTGELFF
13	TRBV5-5	CASSSTGVYGYTF
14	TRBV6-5	CASRPRAANEKLFF
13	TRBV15	CATEWRAGGELFF
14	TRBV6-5	CASSVMGEAGGYTF
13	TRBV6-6	CASSSVHNQPQHF
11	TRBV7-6	CASSQQETQYF
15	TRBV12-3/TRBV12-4	CASSFDGGSYNEQFF
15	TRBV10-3	CAISESPGYAYEQYF
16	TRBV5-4	CASSRGTSGGTDTQYF
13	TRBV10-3	CAITQETANEQFF
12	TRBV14	CASSVPVGTQYF
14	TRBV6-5	CASSYSRYLNTIYF
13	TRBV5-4	CASSQTYQETQYF
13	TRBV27	CASRLAGEVEQFF
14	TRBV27	CASSRQGQSNEQFF
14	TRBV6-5	CASSYEGVSGELFF
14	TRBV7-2	CASSLGGLRETQYF
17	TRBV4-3	CASSPGVAGQTYNEQYF
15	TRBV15	CATSRTGGANEKLFF
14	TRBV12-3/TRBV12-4	CASRGTSSGNIQYF
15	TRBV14	CASVPGQRAIEPQHF
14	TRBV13	CASSQGTGYYGYTF
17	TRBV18	CASSPAGTGVVTGELFF
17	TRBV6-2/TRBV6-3	CASSYSLVGTGVYEQYF
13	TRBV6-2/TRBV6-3	CASRGEGANVLTF
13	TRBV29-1	CSVGRGQSYEQYF
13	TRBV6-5	CASKGGKDEKLFF
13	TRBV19	CASKLRGNTEAFF